A selection of T cell receptor beta chains follows, all from one sample in a study of PD-1 blockade in mismatch repair-deficient tumors. Produced via immunoSEQ multiplex PCR; TCRdb's table is partial and in-frame only. There are around 130,000 clones in the sample; 88% occur only once, and 10% to 15% lies in the top ten. Sequences were derived from peripheral blood, sampled just under 74 weeks after starting pembrolizumab. Source of these receptors: an adult with mismatch repair-deficient cancer. Both conserved end residues are part of each CDR3. D genes are given only for firm matches. Size is stated for part of the rows, as once, few or many counts, or as a class when the clone is expanded.

j_gene: TRBJ1-4; abundance: NA; d_gene: NA; v_gene: TRBV4-1; CDR3aa: CASSQDGGSTSEKLFF; CDR3nt: TGCGCCAGCAGCCAAGATGGGGGCAGTACAAGTGAAAAACTGTTTTTT
j_gene: TRBJ2-1; abundance: NA; d_gene: NA; v_gene: TRBV6-5; CDR3aa: CASGGGSSYNEQFF; CDR3nt: TGTGCCAGCGGTGGTGGCAGCTCCTACAATGAGCAGTTCTTC
j_gene: TRBJ1-1; abundance: once; d_gene: NA; v_gene: TRBV27; CDR3aa: CASSLSFTNTEAFF; CDR3nt: TGTGCCAGCAGTTTATCTTTTACTAACACTGAAGCTTTCTTT
j_gene: TRBJ2-3; abundance: NA; d_gene: TRBD2; v_gene: TRBV4-1; CDR3aa: CASSHQGGTSGRRGDTQYF; CDR3nt: TGCGCCAGCAGCCATCAGGGGGGGACTAGCGGGAGGAGGGGAGATACGCAGTATTTT
j_gene: TRBJ2-1; abundance: NA; d_gene: NA; v_gene: TRBV28; CDR3aa: CASGAFGPGSGEQFF; CDR3nt: TGTGCCAGCGGGGCCTTTGGGCCCGGGAGCGGTGAGCAGTTCTTC
j_gene: TRBJ2-7; abundance: NA; d_gene: TRBD1; v_gene: TRBV6-1; CDR3aa: CASSDTGAIYEQYF; CDR3nt: TGTGCCAGCAGTGATACAGGGGCAATCTACGAGCAGTACTTC
j_gene: TRBJ2-4; abundance: few; d_gene: NA; v_gene: TRBV4-1; CDR3aa: CASSQRGQLAKNIQYF; CDR3nt: TGCGCCAGCAGCCAGAGAGGACAGCTAGCCAAAAACATTCAGTACTTC
j_gene: TRBJ1-4; abundance: NA; d_gene: TRBD1; v_gene: TRBV4-3; CDR3aa: CASSHKGQPNEKLFF; CDR3nt: TGCGCCAGCAGCCACAAGGGACAGCCAAATGAAAAACTGTTTTTT
j_gene: TRBJ2-7; abundance: NA; d_gene: TRBD2; v_gene: TRBV5-6; CDR3aa: CASSWTSGTSSGEQYF; CDR3nt: TGTGCCAGCAGTTGGACTAGCGGGACTTCCTCGGGGGAGCAGTACTTC
j_gene: TRBJ2-2; abundance: NA; d_gene: TRBD2; v_gene: TRBV19; CDR3aa: CASSSAGEGTGELFF; CDR3nt: TGTGCCAGTAGTTCAGCGGGAGAAGGGACCGGGGAGCTGTTTTTT
j_gene: TRBJ1-3; abundance: NA; d_gene: NA; v_gene: TRBV6-1; CDR3aa: CASSEGAGRSPGNTIYF; CDR3nt: TGTGCCAGCAGTGAAGGTGCAGGCCGCTCTCCAGGAAACACCATATATTTT
j_gene: TRBJ2-1; abundance: once; d_gene: TRBD2; v_gene: TRBV7-9; CDR3aa: CASSPPGLAGESEQFF; CDR3nt: TGTGCCAGCAGCCCCCCTGGACTAGCGGGAGAAAGCGAGCAGTTCTTC
j_gene: TRBJ2-5; abundance: NA; d_gene: NA; v_gene: TRBV11-2; CDR3aa: CASSQGTQYF; CDR3nt: TGTGCCAGCAGTCAGGGGACCCAGTACTTC
j_gene: TRBJ2-1; abundance: NA; d_gene: TRBD2; v_gene: TRBV27; CDR3aa: CASRHRLAGVVGEQFF; CDR3nt: TGTGCCAGCAGACACAGACTAGCGGGAGTAGTCGGGGAGCAGTTCTTC
j_gene: TRBJ2-7; abundance: NA; d_gene: NA; v_gene: TRBV6-5; CDR3aa: CASSLTGTHEQYF; CDR3nt: TGTGCCAGCAGTTTAACAGGGACCCACGAGCAGTACTTC
j_gene: TRBJ2-2; abundance: few; d_gene: NA; v_gene: TRBV4-1; CDR3aa: CASSPGTWTGELFF; CDR3nt: TGCGCCAGCAGCCCCGGGACTTGGACCGGGGAGCTGTTTTTT
j_gene: TRBJ2-5; abundance: NA; d_gene: TRBD2; v_gene: TRBV7-2; CDR3aa: CASSLMGGRETQYF; CDR3nt: TGTGCCAGCAGCTTGATGGGGGGGAGGGAGACCCAGTACTTC
j_gene: TRBJ2-5; abundance: NA; d_gene: NA; v_gene: TRBV7-2; CDR3aa: CASSLLVDYQETQYF; CDR3nt: TGTGCCAGCAGCTTATTAGTTGACTACCAAGAGACCCAGTACTTC
j_gene: TRBJ2-1; abundance: NA; d_gene: TRBD2; v_gene: TRBV9; CDR3aa: CASSVEGTLDFGLAVYNEQFF; CDR3nt: TGTGCCAGCAGCGTAGAAGGGACCCTCGACTTCGGACTAGCTGTATACAATGAGCAGTTCTTC
j_gene: TRBJ1-1; abundance: NA; d_gene: NA; v_gene: TRBV19; CDR3aa: CASNPGGPNTEAFF; CDR3nt: TGTGCCAGTAACCCCGGCGGCCCTAACACTGAAGCTTTCTTT
j_gene: TRBJ2-7; abundance: NA; d_gene: NA; v_gene: TRBV5-6; CDR3aa: CASSGTTYEQYF; CDR3nt: TGTGCCAGCAGCGGGACCACCTACGAGCAGTACTTC
j_gene: TRBJ2-1; abundance: NA; d_gene: NA; v_gene: TRBV13; CDR3aa: CASSSPWEQFF; CDR3nt: TGTGCCAGCAGCTCTCCCTGGGAGCAGTTCTTC
j_gene: TRBJ2-7; abundance: NA; d_gene: NA; v_gene: TRBV7-6; CDR3aa: CASSFGGAGVPHEQYF; CDR3nt: TGTGCCAGCAGCTTCGGGGGCGCGGGGGTTCCTCACGAGCAGTACTTC
j_gene: TRBJ2-3; abundance: NA; d_gene: NA; v_gene: TRBV11-2; CDR3aa: CASSYMGRTQYF; CDR3nt: TGTGCCAGCAGCTATATGGGGCGTACGCAGTATTTT
j_gene: TRBJ2-7; abundance: NA; d_gene: TRBD2; v_gene: TRBV9; CDR3aa: CASRVLGTSGVGCLCYEQYF; CDR3nt: TGTGCCAGCCGGGTGTTAGGGACTAGCGGCGTGGGGTGCCTTTGCTACGAGCAGTACTTC
j_gene: TRBJ1-2; abundance: NA; d_gene: TRBD1; v_gene: TRBV10-2; CDR3aa: CASSESRTGQNYGYTF; CDR3nt: TGCGCCAGCAGTGAGTCTAGGACAGGGCAAAACTATGGCTACACCTTC
j_gene: TRBJ2-7; abundance: NA; d_gene: NA; v_gene: TRBV23-1; CDR3aa: CASRQLRDREQYF; CDR3nt: TGCGCCAGCAGACAGCTTCGGGATCGCGAGCAGTACTTC
j_gene: TRBJ2-1; abundance: NA; d_gene: NA; v_gene: TRBV10-2; CDR3aa: CASSHGQIEQFF; CDR3nt: TGCGCCAGCAGCCATGGACAGATTGAGCAGTTCTTC
j_gene: TRBJ1-2; abundance: NA; d_gene: NA; v_gene: TRBV5-1; CDR3aa: CASSLLAGDYGYTF; CDR3nt: TGCGCCAGCAGCTTGTTGGCAGGTGACTATGGCTACACCTTC
j_gene: TRBJ2-1; abundance: NA; d_gene: TRBD2; v_gene: TRBV6-4; CDR3aa: CASSREEYNEQFF; CDR3nt: TGTGCCAGCAGTCGGGAGGAATACAATGAGCAGTTCTTC